This TCR beta chain originates from a study of cytomegalovirus exposure and HLA in healthy donors. The sample holds a few counts of this clone. The target antigen is unknown. A much larger clone sits a single nucleotide away, making a read error possible. The PCR contained 60 Vbeta and 13 Jbeta primers. Sequenced by immunoSEQ multiplex PCR; TCRdb stores in-frame clones only, minus some. This table has around 100,000 clones, about 70% appearing once. Overall study findings and caveats: As a later analysis revealed, most CMV-associated TCR beta chains appeared HLA-restricted.

The V gene end was trimmed by 1 base and the J gene end by 3 bases; junction bases not matched to a gene: 0. The germline V gene encodes CDR1 SGHDT and CDR2 YYEEEE. This CDR3 region has 13 residues. This TCR was recovered from a man aged 30-40 years in good health and CMV-seropositive. Sequencing was done on a sample of PBMCs. The chain links TRBV5-6 to TRBJ2-7; 8 bases agree with TRBD1. The CDR3 DNA follows: TGTGCCAGCAGCTTGACAGGGGGCTACGAGCAGTACTTC. This sequence encodes CASSLTGGYEQYF.